Listed here are 22 T cell receptor beta chains from one sample, sequenced in a study of immune evolution from preneoplasia to lung adenocarcinoma. Repertoires were generated with immunoSEQ multiplex PCR, while TCRdb's copy carries only in-frame clones and drops some. Here the sample spans 8,000 to 10,000 clones, more than 75% being singletons. The sequencing sample was made of FFPE lung adenocarcinoma in situ tissue. The source is an elderly person with lung adenocarcinoma.

The chain uses TRBV25-1 and TRBJ1-2, with D unresolved. Germline-derived CDR1 and CDR2 are MGHDK and SYGVNS. This CDR3 has 13 residues. Trimming stripped 4 bases from V and 4 bases from J, with 10 bases between. The CDR3 DNA sequence: TGTGCCAGCAGTGCTGTAGGGTCCTATGGCTACACCTTC. It specifies CASSAVGSYGYTF.

This chain joins TRBV21-1 and TRBJ2-2; the table gives TRBD2 as D, unverified against the DNA. TRBV21-1 is described as a pseudogene. This CDR3 region has 13 residues. This chain's CDR3 is CASRGEDTGELFF. The CDR3 region has the DNA TGTGCCAGCAGAGGTGAGGACACCGGGGAGCTGTTTTTT.

The chain has TRBV6-1 and TRBJ1-5; perhaps TRBD1 as D (6 bases). The CDR3 is made up of 14 amino acids. Per germline, CDR1 MNHNS and CDR2 SASEGT. V lost 0 bases and J lost 6, with 9 bases in between. CDR3 nucleotides: TGTGCCAGCAGTGAAGCGGGGGGGGCTCAGCCCCAGCATTTT. This gives the protein CASSEAGGAQPQHF.

This clone was detected only once. The rearrangement links TRBV23-1 to TRBJ1-5; D ambiguous. TRBV23-1 is designated an ORF whose function remains uncertain. This CDR3 is 11 amino acids long. V shed 8 bases and J shed 4 bases, with 6 bases lying between them. CDR3 amino acids: CASSVNQPQHF. The CDR3 DNA reads TGCGCCAGCTCCGTTAATCAGCCCCAGCATTTT.

The rearrangement uses TRBV4-3 and TRBJ1-1; the D gene is possibly TRBD1 (5 bases). CDR3 length: 15 residues. Trimming took 2 bases from V and 2 from J, leaving 12 bases between them. CDR1 is LGHNA, CDR2 YSLEER, per germline. The CDR3 bases are TGCGCCAGCAGCCAAATCAACGGGGCCAACACTGAAGCTTTCTTT. Translation: CASSQINGANTEAFF.

V usage is TRBV5-1 and J usage is TRBJ2-7, with 8 nucleotides matching TRBD1. Germline CDR1 reads SGHRS; CDR2 reads YFSETQ. With V trimmed by 5 bases and J by 6 bases, 7 bases remained unmatched. The CDR3 length is 13 residues. In DNA form, the CDR3 reads TGCGCCAGCAGAATGGGAACAGGGGGCGAGCAGTACTTC. This translates into CASRMGTGGEQYF. The whole variable domain, remainder taken from reference TRBV5-1 and TRBJ2-7, is KAGVTQTPRYLIKTRGQQVTLSCSPISGHRSVSWYQQTPGQGLQFLFEYFSETQRNKGNFPGRFSGRQFSNSRSEMNVSTLELGDSALYLCASRMGTGGEQYFGPGTRLTVT.

The chain uses TRBV10-3 and TRBJ2-5; the D gene is possibly TRBD2 (6 bases). Between the trimmed V and J ends, which lost 0 bases and 5 bases, there was a span of 13 bases. Per germline, CDR1 ENHRY and CDR2 SYGVKD. This CDR3 spans 15 amino acids. CDR3 loop: CAISESTDAGETQYF. As DNA, the CDR3 is TGTGCCATCAGTGAGTCGACGGACGCGGGGGAGACCCAGTACTTC.

This chain joins TRBV6-5 and TRBJ1-2; D unresolved. The CDR3 is 14 residues long. The germline V gene encodes CDR1 MNHEY and CDR2 SVGAGI. V lost 6 bases and J lost 2, with 13 bases in between. Here the CDR3 reads CASRLIGSNYGYTF. CDR3 nucleotide sequence: TGTGCCAGCAGACTAATAGGATCGAACTATGGCTACACCTTC.

The rearrangement links TRBV5-3 to TRBJ2-3; 10 bases are shared with TRBD1. TRBV5-3 is marked as an open reading frame, function uncertain. The CDR3 has 15 residues. V was clipped by 8 bases and J by 3 bases; unmatched bases: 9. In DNA, the CDR3 is TGTGCCAGCAGCAGGGACAGGGGAGGGACAGATACGCAGTATTTT. Protein product: CASSRDRGGTDTQYF.

This chain links TRBV10-3 with TRBJ1-2, with D maybe TRBD1 (6 bases). Germline-derived CDR1 and CDR2 are ENHRY and SYGVKD. The CDR3 contains 13 residues. V was cut by 10 bases and J by 2 bases, with 14 bases left in between. In DNA, the CDR3 is TGTGCCACAGACCCGACAGGAAACTATGGCTACACCTTC. This gives the protein CATDPTGNYGYTF.

The rearrangement links TRBV1 to TRBJ1-5. TRBV1 is an annotated pseudogene. This CDR3 contains 16 residues. The CDR3 reads CTSNPRTLDSNQPQHF. The CDR3 coding sequence is TGCACCAGCAACCCGAGAACCTTAGATAGCAATCAGCCCCAGCATTTT.

The V call is TRBV15, the J call TRBJ1-2; D not resolved. Trimming took off 5 bases at V and 0 bases at J, with 10 bases between the two ends. Germline-derived CDR1 and CDR2 are LNHNV and YYDKDF (reference sequence). The CDR3 consists of 14 residues. The CDR3 bases are TGTGCCACCAGCCCCGAGAACACTAACTATGGCTACACCTTC. This codes for CATSPENTNYGYTF.

V and J are TRBV7-2 and TRBJ2-3; possible D gene TRBD2, 6 bases. Trimming shortened V by 0 bases and J by 6 bases, and 10 bases separated the two germline ends. CDR1 and CDR2 from the germline V gene are SGHTA and FQGNSA. The CDR3 is 14 amino acids. The CDR3 DNA follows: TGTGCCAGCAGCTTAGCGCATCGGGGGGATACGCAGTATTTT. It is translated as CASSLAHRGDTQYF.

This chain uses TRBV2 with TRBJ1-4; 7 nucleotides line up with TRBD1. This CDR3 has 15 residues. Losses at the gene ends were 6 bases for V and 10 bases for J; bases not matched to a gene: 14. Germline lookup yields CDR1 SNHLY and CDR2 FYNNEI. The CDR3 loop is CASRQQKGAERKLFF. CDR3 sequence (DNA): TGTGCCAGCAGGCAACAGAAGGGGGCGGAGAGAAAACTGTTTTTT.

This sequence joins TRBV5-8 and TRBJ2-2, with 9 bases identical to TRBD1. Unmatched junction bases numbered 8, after V lost 5 bases and J lost 3 bases. The CDR3 is 16 residues long. CDR1 is SGHTS, CDR2 YDEGEE, per germline. The CDR3 bases are TGTGCCAGCAGTAAGACAGGGGGACTCGACACCGGGGAGCTGTTTTTT. Its translation: CASSKTGGLDTGELFF. Complete variable domain (other parts from reference TRBV5-8 and TRBJ2-2): EAGVTQSPTHLIKTRGQQATLRCSPISGHTSVYWYQQALGLGLQFLLWYDEGEERNRGNFPPRFSGRQFPNYSSELNVNALELEDSALYLCASSKTGGLDTGELFFGEGSRLTVL.

The J gene is TRBJ2-3, the V gene TRBV19; 7 nucleotides line up with TRBD1. This CDR3 spans 15 amino acids. Germline V lookup: CDR1 LNHDA, CDR2 SQIVND (reference sequence). V shed 6 bases and J 0 bases; nucleotides not matched to a gene: 6. The CDR3 sequence is CASSKQGYSTDTQYF. The CDR3, as DNA: TGTGCCAGTAGCAAACAGGGGTACAGCACAGATACGCAGTATTTT.

This clone has a single count. The chain employs TRBV7-2 and TRBJ2-3; TRBD2 is a possible D gene (5 bases). Germline loops: CDR1 SGHTA, CDR2 FQGNSA. Deletions cut 1 base from V and 4 bases from J, with 15 bases between. The CDR3 has 16 amino acids. The CDR3 here is CASSLGGSGGPDTQYF. CDR3 DNA: TGTGCCAGCAGCTTAGGAGGGTCAGGAGGTCCAGATACGCAGTATTTT. The full variable domain, with the rest looked up from reference TRBV7-2 and TRBJ2-3, is GAGVSQSPSNKVTEKGKDVELRCDPISGHTALYWYRQSLGQGLEFLIYFQGNSAPDKSGLPSDRFSAERTGGSVSTLTIQRTQQEDSAVYLCASSLGGSGGPDTQYFGPGTRLTVL.

The chain combines TRBV4-2 with TRBJ1-1, with 7 bases lining up with TRBD1. The germline V gene has CDR1 LGHNA and CDR2 YNFKEQ. This CDR3 contains 14 residues. Trimming cost V 5 bases and J 1 base; bases outside gene matches: 4. This chain's CDR3 is CASSLGGPNTEAFF. The CDR3 coding sequence is TGTGCCAGCAGCTTAGGGGGCCCGAACACTGAAGCTTTCTTT.

This rearrangement joins TRBV6-5 to TRBJ1-2; unclear D gene. Germline V gives CDR1 MNHEY, CDR2 SVGAGI. The CDR3 loop spans 12 amino acids. V lost 7 bases and J lost 5, with 11 bases in between. DNA for the CDR3: TGTGCCAGCACCCGCCCGGGGTATGGCTACACCTTC. Translation gives CASTRPGYGYTF.

The chain couples TRBV5-8 to TRBJ2-7; 7 nucleotides agree with TRBD1. Per germline, CDR1 SGHTS and CDR2 YDEGEE. The CDR3 is made up of 13 amino acids. With V trimmed by 4 bases and J by 4 bases, 5 bases remained unmatched. This CDR3 is CASSPPTGYEQYF. As DNA, the CDR3 is TGTGCCAGCAGCCCACCGACAGGGTACGAGCAGTACTTC.

This chain joins TRBV5-4 and TRBJ2-1; no clear D gene. Trimming cost V 0 bases and J 5 bases, with 12 bases left between them. Germline CDR1 is SGHNT and CDR2 is YYREEE (reference sequence). This CDR3 comprises 15 residues. CDR3 sequence reads: CASSLVAGPNNEQFF. CDR3 coding DNA: TGTGCCAGCAGCTTGGTGGCCGGCCCTAACAATGAGCAGTTCTTC. Looking up the rest from reference TRBV5-4 and TRBJ2-1 gives the full variable domain: ETGVTQSPTHLIKTRGQQVTLRCSSQSGHNTVSWYQQALGQGPQFIFQYYREEENGRGNFPPRFSGLQFPNYSSELNVNALELDDSALYLCASSLVAGPNNEQFFGPGTRLTVL.

CDR3 sequence (DNA): TGTGCCAGCACCCCACGGGGTTTCGATTCACCCCTCCACTTT. This sequence encodes CASTPRGFDSPLHF. V usage is TRBV21-1 and J usage is TRBJ1-6. TRBV21-1 is a pseudogene segment. The CDR3 totals 14 residues.